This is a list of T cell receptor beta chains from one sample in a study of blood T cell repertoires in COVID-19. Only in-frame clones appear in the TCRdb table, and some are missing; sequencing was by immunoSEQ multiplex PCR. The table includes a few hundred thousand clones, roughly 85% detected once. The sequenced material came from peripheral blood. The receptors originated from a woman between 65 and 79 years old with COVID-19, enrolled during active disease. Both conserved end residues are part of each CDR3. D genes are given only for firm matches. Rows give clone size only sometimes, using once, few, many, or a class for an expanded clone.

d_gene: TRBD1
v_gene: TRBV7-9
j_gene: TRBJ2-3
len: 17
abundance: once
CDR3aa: CASSLVDRGSHTDTQYF
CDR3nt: TGTGCCAGCAGCTTAGTGGACAGGGGCTCTCACACAGATACGCAGTATTTT

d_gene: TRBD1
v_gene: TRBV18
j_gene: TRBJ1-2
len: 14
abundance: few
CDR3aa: CASSPNDRGYGYTF
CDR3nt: TGTGCCAGCTCACCAAACGACAGGGGCTATGGCTACACCTTC

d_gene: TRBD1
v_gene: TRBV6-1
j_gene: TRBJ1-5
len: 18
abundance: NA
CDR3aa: CASSESFPGTGDNQPQHF
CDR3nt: TGTGCCAGCAGTGAATCGTTTCCCGGGACAGGGGATAATCAGCCCCAGCATTTT

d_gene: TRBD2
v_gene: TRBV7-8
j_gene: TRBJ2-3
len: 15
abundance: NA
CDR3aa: CASSLSGGRADTQYF
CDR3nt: TGTGCCAGCAGCTTATCAGGCGGGAGAGCAGATACGCAGTATTTT

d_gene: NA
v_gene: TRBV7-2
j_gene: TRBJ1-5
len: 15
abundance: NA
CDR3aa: CASSFQQGSQRTQHF
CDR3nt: TGTGCCAGCAGCTTTCAACAGGGCTCCCAGAGGACCCAGCATTTT

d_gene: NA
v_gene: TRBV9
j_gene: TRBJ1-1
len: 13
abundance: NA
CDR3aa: CASSVVPDREAFF
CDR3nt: TGTGCCAGCAGCGTAGTCCCCGACAGGGAAGCTTTCTTT

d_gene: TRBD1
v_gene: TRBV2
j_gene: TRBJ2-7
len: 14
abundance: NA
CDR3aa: CASRGRQGRYEQYF
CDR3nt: TGTGCCAGCAGGGGTAGACAGGGTAGATACGAGCAGTACTTC

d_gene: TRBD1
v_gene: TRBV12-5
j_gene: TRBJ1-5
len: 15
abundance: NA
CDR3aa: CASGTRQGSNQPQHF
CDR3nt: TGTGCTAGTGGTACCCGACAGGGTAGCAATCAGCCCCAGCATTTT

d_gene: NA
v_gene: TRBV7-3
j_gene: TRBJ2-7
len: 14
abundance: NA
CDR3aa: CASSLTTGVYEQYF
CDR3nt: TGTGCCAGCAGCTTAACGACTGGCGTCTACGAGCAGTACTTC

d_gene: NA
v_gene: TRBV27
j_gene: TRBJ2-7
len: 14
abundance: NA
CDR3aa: CASSPSRDFFEQYF
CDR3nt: TGTGCCAGCAGTCCGTCCCGGGACTTCTTCGAGCAGTACTTC

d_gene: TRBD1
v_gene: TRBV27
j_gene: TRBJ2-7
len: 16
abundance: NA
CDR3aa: CASSLSPGTGTREQYF
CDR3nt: TGTGCCAGCAGTTTATCACCCGGGACAGGGACTCGGGAGCAGTACTTC

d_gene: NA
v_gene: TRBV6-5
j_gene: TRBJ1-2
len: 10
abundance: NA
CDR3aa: CASSPAGYTF
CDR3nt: TGTGCCAGCAGTCCAGCGGGCTACACCTTC

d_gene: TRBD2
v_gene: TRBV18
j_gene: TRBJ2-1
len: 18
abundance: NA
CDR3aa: CASSPLSLAGSSYNEQFF
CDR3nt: TGTGCCAGCTCACCACTAAGTCTAGCGGGAAGCTCCTACAATGAGCAGTTCTTC

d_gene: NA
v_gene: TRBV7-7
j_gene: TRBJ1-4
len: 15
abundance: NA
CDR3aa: CASSQTGKANEKLFF
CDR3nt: TGTGCTAGCAGCCAAACAGGGAAGGCTAATGAAAAACTGTTTTTT

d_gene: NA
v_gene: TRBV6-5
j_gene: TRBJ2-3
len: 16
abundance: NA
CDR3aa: CASSYGGSTSTDTQYF
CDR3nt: TGTGCCAGCAGTTATGGGGGCAGCACTAGCACAGATACGCAGTATTTT

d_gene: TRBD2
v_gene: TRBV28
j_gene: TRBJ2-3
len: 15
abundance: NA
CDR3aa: CASSLAGGPTDTQYF
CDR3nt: TGTGCCAGCAGTTTAGCGGGGGGCCCCACAGATACGCAGTATTTT

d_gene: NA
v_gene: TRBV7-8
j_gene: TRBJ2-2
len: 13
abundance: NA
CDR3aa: CASSLRDTGELFF
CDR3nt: TGTGCCAGCAGCTTAAGAGACACCGGGGAGCTGTTTTTT

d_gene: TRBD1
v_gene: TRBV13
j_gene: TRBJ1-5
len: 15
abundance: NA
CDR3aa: CASSLGTGGDQPQHF
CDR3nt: TGTGCCAGCAGCTTAGGGACAGGGGGCGATCAGCCCCAGCATTTT

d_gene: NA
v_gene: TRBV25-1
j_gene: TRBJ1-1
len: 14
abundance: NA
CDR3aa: CASSDSSRDTEAFF
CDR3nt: TGTGCCAGCAGTGACTCCTCTCGGGACACTGAAGCTTTCTTT

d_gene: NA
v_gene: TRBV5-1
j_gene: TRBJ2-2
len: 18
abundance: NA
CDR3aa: CATHPHGQTRLDTGELFF
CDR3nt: TGCGCCACCCACCCCCATGGACAGACCCGTTTAGACACCGGGGAGCTGTTTTTT

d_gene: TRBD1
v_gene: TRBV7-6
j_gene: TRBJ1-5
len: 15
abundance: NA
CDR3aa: CASSFLEGANQPQHF
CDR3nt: TGTGCCAGCAGCTTTCTTGAGGGGGCCAATCAGCCCCAGCATTTT

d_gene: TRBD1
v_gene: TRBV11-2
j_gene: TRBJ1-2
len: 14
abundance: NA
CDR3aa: CASSLTQTGGGYTF
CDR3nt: TGTGCCAGCAGCTTGACGCAGACAGGGGGTGGCTACACCTTC

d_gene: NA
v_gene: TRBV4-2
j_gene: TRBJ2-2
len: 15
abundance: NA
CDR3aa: CASSQPGINTGELFF
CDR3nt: TGTGCCAGCAGCCAACCCGGGATCAACACCGGGGAGCTGTTTTTT

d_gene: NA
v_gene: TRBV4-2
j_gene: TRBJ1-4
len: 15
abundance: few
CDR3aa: CASSPRTPVLEKLFF
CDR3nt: TGTGCCAGCAGCCCCCGGACACCTGTCTTGGAAAAACTGTTTTTT

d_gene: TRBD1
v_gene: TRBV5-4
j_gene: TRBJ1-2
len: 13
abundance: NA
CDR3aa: CASSPQGIYGYTF
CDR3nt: TGTGCCAGCAGCCCACAGGGGATCTATGGCTACACCTTC

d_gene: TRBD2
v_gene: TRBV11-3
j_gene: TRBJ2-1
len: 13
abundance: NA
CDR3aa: CASSFGRGDEQFF
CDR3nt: TGTGCCAGCAGCTTCGGGCGGGGGGATGAGCAGTTCTTC